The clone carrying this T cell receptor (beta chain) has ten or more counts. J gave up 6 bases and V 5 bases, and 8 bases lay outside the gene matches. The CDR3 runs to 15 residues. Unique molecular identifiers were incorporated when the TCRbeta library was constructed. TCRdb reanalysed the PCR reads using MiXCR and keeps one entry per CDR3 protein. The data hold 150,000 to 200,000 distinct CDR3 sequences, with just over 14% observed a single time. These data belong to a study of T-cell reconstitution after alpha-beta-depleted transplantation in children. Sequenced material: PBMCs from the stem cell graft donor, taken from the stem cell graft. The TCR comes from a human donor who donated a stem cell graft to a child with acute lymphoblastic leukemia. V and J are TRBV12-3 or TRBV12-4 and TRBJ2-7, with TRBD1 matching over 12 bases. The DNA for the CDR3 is TGTGCCAGCAGTGAGCAAGGGACAGGGGGCCGCGAGCAGTACTTC. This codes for CASSEQGTGGREQYF.